These 8 T cell receptor beta chains were sequenced from one sample in a study of OX40 agonist ivuxolimab in advanced cancers. Measured with immunoSEQ multiplex PCR; TCRdb has only the in-frame clones, and not every one. The sample contains 70,000 to 85,000 clones, roughly 84% of which appear only once. The specimen was CD4+ or CD8+ T cells sorted from blood, collected in a trial of the OX40 agonist ivuxolimab. The receptors were gathered from an adult with an advanced solid tumor such as melanoma, head and neck, liver or kidney cancer.

This clone is medium-sized (0.01 to 0.1%) in the sample. The J gene is TRBJ1-5, the V gene TRBV7-8; TRBD1 matches at 9 bases. With V trimmed by 4 bases and J by 9 bases, 7 bases remained unmatched. The CDR3 has 14 residues. Germline assignment: CDR1 SGHVS and CDR2 FQNEAQ. The CDR3 DNA is TGTGCCAGCAGCTCTTACAGGGGGCGTGGGCCCCAGCATTTT. Translation: CASSSYRGRGPQHF.

This chain connects TRBV7-9 to TRBJ1-4; possibly TRBD1 for D (5 bases). This CDR3 has 14 amino acids. Germline V gives CDR1 SEHNR, CDR2 FQNEAQ (reference sequence). Between the trimmed V and J ends, which lost 3 bases and 6 bases, there was a span of 11 bases. The CDR3 loop is CASSFREGYEKLFF. The CDR3 DNA reads as TGTGCCAGCAGCTTCCGGGAGGGGTATGAAAAACTGTTTTTT.

V and J are TRBV18 and TRBJ2-3, with 10 nucleotides matching TRBD2. V lost 3 bases, J lost 5 bases, and 11 bases stayed unmatched. The CDR3 has 17 amino acids. The germline gives CDR1 KGHSH, CDR2 LQKENI. CDR3 sequence: CASSPLRLAGGRDTQYF. As DNA, the CDR3 is TGTGCCAGCTCACCCCTTCGATTAGCGGGGGGAAGAGATACGCAGTATTTT.

This sequence joins TRBV7-2 and TRBJ1-2, with a tentative D call TRBD1 (5 bases). This CDR3 is 15 amino acids long. Germline loops: CDR1 SGHTA, CDR2 FQGNSA. V lost 8 bases to trimming and J lost 7 bases, with 23 bases between them. CDR3 amino acids: CASSGAGSGLGGYTF. DNA of the CDR3: TGTGCCAGCTCTGGGGCGGGGAGCGGGTTGGGTGGCTACACCTTC.

The chain is built from TRBV4-1 and TRBJ1-2, with unresolved D. V gave up 1 base and J gave up 8 bases, with 11 bases separating them. CDR1 and CDR2 (germline): MGHRA, YSYEKL. The CDR3 is 13 residues long. The CDR3 coding sequence is TGCGCCAGCAGCCAAGGTCGGGGAGAAGGCTACACCTTC. Amino acids: CASSQGRGEGYTF.

This chain links TRBV18 with TRBJ2-2; no clear D gene. The V end lost 2 bases, the J end lost 5 bases, and 12 bases lay between the germline ends. The CDR3 totals 15 residues. CDR1 and CDR2 from the germline V gene are KGHSH and LQKENI. CDR3 region: CASSPDTMGTGELFF. In nucleotides, the CDR3 is TGTGCCAGCTCACCAGACACGATGGGGACCGGGGAGCTGTTTTTT. The full variable domain, rest sourced from reference TRBV18 and TRBJ2-2, is NAGVMQNPRHLVRRRGQEARLRCSPMKGHSHVYWYRQLPEEGLKFMVYLQKENIIDESGMPKERFSAEFPKEGPSILRIQQVVRGDSAAYFCASSPDTMGTGELFFGEGSRLTVL.

CDR3: CASRRQGAEAFF. CDR3 nucleotide sequence: TGTGCCAGCAGGCGACAGGGGGCTGAAGCTTTCTTT. This chain joins TRBV6-6 and TRBJ1-1, with 9 bases that match TRBD1. The germline gives CDR1 MNHNY, CDR2 SVGAGI (reference sequence). Trimming took 6 bases from V and 6 from J; bases not matched to a gene: 2. The CDR3 runs 12 residues.

The chain combines TRBV7-2 with TRBJ1-6, with 9 nucleotides matching TRBD1. Losses at the gene ends were 8 bases for V and 7 bases for J; bases not matched to a gene: 3. This CDR3 is built from 13 residues. The germline CDR1 and CDR2 sequences are SGHTA and FQGNSA. The DNA of the CDR3 is TGTGCCAGCCGCGGACAGGGGAATTCACCCCTCCACTTT. Its protein product is CASRGQGNSPLHF.